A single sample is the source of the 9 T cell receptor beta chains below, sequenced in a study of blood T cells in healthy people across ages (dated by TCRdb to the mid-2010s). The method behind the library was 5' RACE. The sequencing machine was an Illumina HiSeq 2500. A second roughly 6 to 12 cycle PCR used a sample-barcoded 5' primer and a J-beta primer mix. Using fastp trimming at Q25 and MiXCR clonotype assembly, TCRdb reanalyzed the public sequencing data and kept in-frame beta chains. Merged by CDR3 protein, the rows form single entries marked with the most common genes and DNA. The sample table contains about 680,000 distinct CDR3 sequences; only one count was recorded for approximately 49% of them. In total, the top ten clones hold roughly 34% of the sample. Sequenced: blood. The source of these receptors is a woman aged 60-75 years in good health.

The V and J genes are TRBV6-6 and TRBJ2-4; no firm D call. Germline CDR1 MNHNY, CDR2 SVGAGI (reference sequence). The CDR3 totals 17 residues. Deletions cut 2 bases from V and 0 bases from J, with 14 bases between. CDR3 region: CASSYEVVILAKNIQYF. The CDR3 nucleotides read TGTGCCAGCAGTTACGAGGTGGTCATACTAGCCAAAAACATTCAGTACTTC.

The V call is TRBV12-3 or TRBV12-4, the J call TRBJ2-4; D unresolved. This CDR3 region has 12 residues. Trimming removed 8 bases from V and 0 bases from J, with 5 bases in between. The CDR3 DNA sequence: TGTGCCAGCCAACTAGCCAAAAACATTCAGTACTTC. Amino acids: CASQLAKNIQYF.

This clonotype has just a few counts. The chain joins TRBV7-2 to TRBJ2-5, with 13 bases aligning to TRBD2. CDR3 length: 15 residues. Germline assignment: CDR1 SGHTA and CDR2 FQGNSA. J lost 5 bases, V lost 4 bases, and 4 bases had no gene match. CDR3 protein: CASSSQLAGGETQYF. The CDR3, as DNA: TGTGCCAGCAGCTCCCAACTAGCGGGAGGGGAGACCCAGTACTTC.

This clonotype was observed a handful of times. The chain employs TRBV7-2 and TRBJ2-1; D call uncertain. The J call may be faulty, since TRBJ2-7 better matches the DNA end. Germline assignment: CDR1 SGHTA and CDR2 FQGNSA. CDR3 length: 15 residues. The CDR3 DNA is TGTGCCAGCAGCTTGGGTCAGGAGCCCTTGAATGAGCAGTACTTC. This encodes CASSLGQEPLNEQYF.

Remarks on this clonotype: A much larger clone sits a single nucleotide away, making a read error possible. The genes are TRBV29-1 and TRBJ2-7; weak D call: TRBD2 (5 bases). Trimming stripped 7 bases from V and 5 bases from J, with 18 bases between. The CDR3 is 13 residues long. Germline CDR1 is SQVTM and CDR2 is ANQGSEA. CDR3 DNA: TGCAGCGCCCAGCGGACGCCTGGGGACGAGCAGTACTTC. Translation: CSAQRTPGDEQYF.

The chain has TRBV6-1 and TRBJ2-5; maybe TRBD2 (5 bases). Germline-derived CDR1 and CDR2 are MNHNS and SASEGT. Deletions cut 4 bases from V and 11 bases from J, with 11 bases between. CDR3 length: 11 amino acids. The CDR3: CASSGIGEQYF. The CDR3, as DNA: TGTGCCAGCAGTGGTATCGGGGAGCAGTACTTC.

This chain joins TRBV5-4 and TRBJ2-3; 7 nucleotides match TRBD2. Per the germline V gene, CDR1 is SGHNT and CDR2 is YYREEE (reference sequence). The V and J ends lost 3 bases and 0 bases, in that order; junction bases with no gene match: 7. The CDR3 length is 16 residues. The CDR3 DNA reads TGTGCCAGCAGCTCCGCTCGACTAGCTAGCACAGATACGCAGTATTTT. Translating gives CASSSARLASTDTQYF.

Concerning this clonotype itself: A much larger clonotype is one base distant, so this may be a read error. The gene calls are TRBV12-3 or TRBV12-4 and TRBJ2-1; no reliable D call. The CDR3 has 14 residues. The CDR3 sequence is CASSPTSSYNERFF. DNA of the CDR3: TGTGCCAGCAGTCCGACTTCCTCCTACAATGAGCGGTTCTTC.

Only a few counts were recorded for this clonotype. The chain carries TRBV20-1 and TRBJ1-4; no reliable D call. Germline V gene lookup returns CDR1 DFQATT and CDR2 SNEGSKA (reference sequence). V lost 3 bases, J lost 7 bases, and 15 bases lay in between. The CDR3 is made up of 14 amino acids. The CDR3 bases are TGCAGTGCTAGGGGCCGACCAGATCTTGAAAAACTGTTTTTT. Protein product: CSARGRPDLEKLFF.